These 26 T cell receptor beta chains came from one sample sequenced in a study of blood T cell repertoires in COVID-19. Only in-frame clones appear in the TCRdb table, and some are missing; sequencing was by immunoSEQ multiplex PCR. The sample includes 250,000 to 400,000 clones, around nine tenths of them seen just once. Sequencing was performed on PBMCs or T cells enriched from blood (not recorded which). The source is a man aged 55 to 70 who had recovered from COVID-19.

V usage is TRBV10-3 and J usage is TRBJ2-7; possibly TRBD2 for D (5 bases). Between the trimmed V and J ends, which lost 7 bases and 4 bases, there was a span of 11 bases. The length of the CDR3 is 12 residues. Germline-derived CDR1 and CDR2 are ENHRY and SYGVKD. The CDR3 DNA sequence: TGTGCCATCAAAAGCGGTTCGTACGAGCAGTACTTC. This codes for CAIKSGSYEQYF.

This chain joins TRBV27 and TRBJ2-1; D perhaps matches TRBD1 (6 bases). Trimming shortened V by 3 bases and J by 10 bases, and 19 bases separated the two germline ends. From germline, CDR1 is MNHEY and CDR2 SMNVEV (reference sequence). This CDR3 has 15 amino acids. CDR3 amino acids: CASSFTRLGAVEQFF. CDR3 sequence (DNA): TGTGCCAGCAGTTTCACGCGGTTGGGGGCGGTGGAGCAGTTCTTC.

This chain connects TRBV7-9 to TRBJ1-3; 7 bases are a match to TRBD1. Per germline, CDR1 SEHNR and CDR2 FQNEAQ (reference sequence). The CDR3 is made up of 16 amino acids. Losses at the gene ends were 4 bases for V and 4 bases for J; bases not matched to a gene: 10. CDR3 loop: CASSSGQPREGNTIYF. The CDR3 DNA reads as TGTGCCAGCAGCTCGGGACAGCCCAGGGAAGGAAACACCATATATTTT.

The chain is built from TRBV11-2 and TRBJ2-7, with D possibly TRBD1 on 5 matching bases. V was trimmed by 1 base and J by 4 bases, leaving 11 bases between them. The V gene's germline CDR1 is SGHAT and CDR2 FQNNGV. The CDR3 runs to 14 residues. CDR3 nucleotides: TGTGCCAGCAGCTTAGGTAGGGGCCAATACGAGCAGTACTTC. Its translation is CASSLGRGQYEQYF.

This chain joins TRBV18 and TRBJ2-3; a weak D match, TRBD2 (6 bases). Germline CDR1 is KGHSH and CDR2 is LQKENI. The CDR3 is 14 residues long. V shed 3 bases and J shed 2 bases, with 9 bases lying between them. For the CDR3, the DNA is TGTGCCAGCTCACCTGAGCGGGTCACAGATACGCAGTATTTT. Protein: CASSPERVTDTQYF. Looking up the rest from reference TRBV18 and TRBJ2-3 gives the full variable domain: NAGVMQNPRHLVRRRGQEARLRCSPMKGHSHVYWYRQLPEEGLKFMVYLQKENIIDESGMPKERFSAEFPKEGPSILRIQQVVRGDSAAYFCASSPERVTDTQYFGPGTRLTVL.

The chain couples TRBV7-9 to TRBJ2-2, with 11 bases lining up with TRBD2. Germline assignment: CDR1 SEHNR and CDR2 FQNEAQ (reference sequence). The ends lost 5 bases at V and 3 bases at J; junction bases unmatched: 8. This CDR3 spans 17 amino acids. This CDR3 reads CASSPTGTSGYTGELFF. The DNA of the CDR3 is TGTGCCAGCAGCCCCACCGGGACTAGCGGATACACCGGGGAGCTGTTTTTT.

CDR3 coding DNA: TGTGCCAGCCATAGGGACAGGGGCGGCGACGAGCAGTACTTC. Protein: CASHRDRGGDEQYF. This rearrangement joins TRBV2 to TRBJ2-7, with 10 bases matching TRBD1. This CDR3 is built from 14 residues. Trimming removed 8 bases from V and 5 bases from J; junction bases left unmatched: 9. Per germline, CDR1 SNHLY and CDR2 FYNNEI.

The V gene is TRBV5-1, the J gene TRBJ1-2; the D is unclear. CDR1 is SGHRS and CDR2 is YFSETQ in the germline V gene. This CDR3 region has 14 residues. The ends were cut back, 4 bases at V and 4 bases at J, with 14 bases in the middle. The CDR3 reads CASSPAREGYGYTF. In DNA, the CDR3 is TGCGCCAGCAGCCCGGCGAGGGAGGGCTATGGCTACACCTTC.

This clone was detected once. At the DNA level, this CDR3 is encoded by other sequences in the same sample as well. This chain uses TRBV7-9 with TRBJ1-1; D gene uncertain. Trimming pared 1 base from V and 3 bases from J, leaving 6 bases between. CDR1 and CDR2 from the germline V gene are SEHNR and FQNEAQ (reference sequence). The CDR3 totals 13 residues. The CDR3 DNA reads TGTGCCAGCAGCTTAGTTGGAGACACTGAAGCTTTCTTT. Translated: CASSLVGDTEAFF.

On this clone: Other nucleotide sequences in the sample specify the same CDR3. This chain links TRBV14 with TRBJ1-2; D unresolved. CDR1 SGHDN and CDR2 FVKESK come from the germline V gene. Trimming left V 1 base short and J 6 bases short, with 9 bases between. CDR3 size: 13 residues. In nucleotides, the CDR3 is TGTGCCAGCAGCCAAGCCGGGGTCCATGGCTACACCTTC. Amino acid sequence: CASSQAGVHGYTF.

This chain connects TRBV6-6 to TRBJ2-2, with 8 positions matching TRBD2. Germline CDR1 and CDR2: MNHNY and SVGAGI (reference sequence). This CDR3 contains 14 residues. The V segment lost 7 bases and the J segment 4 bases; nucleotides outside the gene matches: 5. The CDR3 protein is CASTPGGVTGELFF. The CDR3 nucleotides read TGTGCCAGCACCCCGGGGGGGGTCACCGGGGAGCTGTTTTTT.

This clone was counted between two and nine times. This sequence joins TRBV27 and TRBJ1-5, with a tentative D call TRBD1 (5 bases). Trimming cost V 0 bases and J 0 bases, with 9 bases left between them. Germline lookup yields CDR1 MNHEY and CDR2 SMNVEV (reference sequence). CDR3 length: 16 residues. The CDR3 spells CASSLSWGDSNQPQHF. The CDR3 DNA follows: TGTGCCAGCAGTTTATCGTGGGGCGATAGCAATCAGCCCCAGCATTTT.

This chain connects TRBV27 to TRBJ1-2; 7 nucleotides align to TRBD1. Trimming at V came to 6 bases and at J to 0 bases, leaving 1 base not matched to a gene. This CDR3 region has 13 residues. The germline V gene has CDR1 MNHEY and CDR2 SMNVEV (reference sequence). The CDR3 loop reads CASRTGANYGYTF. Written as DNA, the CDR3 is TGTGCCAGCAGAACAGGGGCTAACTATGGCTACACCTTC.

This clone was observed a single time. The chain has TRBV19 and TRBJ2-1; unclear D gene. This CDR3 has 15 residues. Looked up from germline, CDR1 is LNHDA and CDR2 is SQIVND (reference sequence). V lost 1 base to trimming and J lost 2 bases, with 9 bases between them. This CDR3 reads CASSIAERTYNEQFF. The CDR3 region has the DNA TGTGCCAGTAGTATAGCCGAGAGGACCTACAATGAGCAGTTCTTC.

The chain couples TRBV21-1 to TRBJ2-3; TRBD2, the table's D call, was not compared with the DNA. TRBV21-1 corresponds to a pseudogene. The CDR3 has 17 amino acids. Here the CDR3 reads CASSKSRSRDYTDTQYF. The CDR3 DNA reads TGTGCCAGCAGCAAATCTAGAAGTCGGGACTACACAGATACGCAGTATTTT.

This chain joins TRBV3-1 (or the pseudogene TRBV3-2) and TRBJ2-7; D possibly corresponds to TRBD2 (6 bases). V was pared by 6 bases and J by 0 bases, with 12 bases between. CDR1 LGHDT and CDR2 YNNKEL come from the germline V gene (reference sequence). The CDR3 is 14 amino acids. As DNA, the CDR3 is TGTGCCAGCAGACTCGGGACTTTCTCCTACGAGCAGTACTTC. Encoded protein: CASRLGTFSYEQYF.

As DNA, the CDR3 is TGTGCCAGCAGAGGACAAGTCAAAAACATTCAGTACTTC. Residues: CASRGQVKNIQYF. The chain carries TRBV5-6 and TRBJ2-4, with D perhaps matching TRBD1 (5 bases). The CDR3 is 13 amino acids. The V gene lost 5 bases and the J gene lost 3 bases, with 9 bases spanning the gap. CDR1 and CDR2 (germline): SGHDT, YYEEEE.

The rearrangement joins TRBV28 to TRBJ1-6, with TRBD1 identical over 7 bases. The ends lost 5 bases at V and 9 bases at J; junction bases unmatched: 1. In germline, CDR1 is MDHEN, CDR2 SYDVKM. The CDR3 extends over 12 amino acids. The DNA for the CDR3 is TGTGCCAGCAGTCCAGGGGGTTCACCCCTCCACTTT. It codes for CASSPGGSPLHF.

The CDR3 DNA sequence: TGTGCCAGCAGTTTTCCCAGCCCGGGGAAGCAGTACTTC. This codes for CASSFPSPGKQYF. The genes are TRBV28 and TRBJ2-7, with D possibly TRBD2 on 5 matching bases. Trimming took off 3 bases at V and 8 bases at J, with 14 bases between the two ends. In germline, CDR1 is MDHEN, CDR2 SYDVKM. The CDR3 sequence is 13 residues long.

The chain uses TRBV25-1 and TRBJ2-1; 7 bases match TRBD1. CDR1 MGHDK and CDR2 SYGVNS come from the germline V gene. Trimming at V came to 9 bases and at J to 2 bases, leaving 4 bases not matched to a gene. CDR3 length equals 13 residues. CDR3 sequence reads: CASGQATYNEQFF. Here the CDR3 DNA reads TGTGCCAGTGGACAGGCAACCTACAATGAGCAGTTCTTC. Full variable domain (outside the CDR3, taken from reference TRBV25-1 and TRBJ2-1): EADIYQTPRYLVIGTGKKITLECSQTMGHDKMYWYQQDPGMELHLIHYSYGVNSTEKGDLSSESTVSRIRTEHFPLTLESARPSHTSQYLCASGQATYNEQFFGPGTRLTVL.

The rearrangement links TRBV24-1 to TRBJ2-3, with a weak D call TRBD2 (6 bases). Trimming took 9 bases from V and 4 from J, leaving 19 bases between them. Looked up from germline, CDR1 is KGHDR and CDR2 is SFDVKD. This CDR3 region has 15 residues. The CDR3 sequence is CATSEGHPAPDTQYF. For the CDR3, the DNA is TGTGCCACCTCGGAGGGCCACCCAGCCCCAGATACGCAGTATTTT.

The sample holds one count of this clone. The rearrangement joins TRBV5-1 to TRBJ2-1; the match to TRBD2 covers 9 bases. Germline V gene sequence: CDR1 SGHRS, CDR2 YFSETQ. The J segment lost 5 bases and the V segment lost 1 base, leaving 4 bases of the junction unmatched. The CDR3 sequence is 15 residues long. CDR3 sequence: CASSLPLAGNNEQFF. The DNA of the CDR3 is TGCGCCAGCAGCTTGCCCCTAGCGGGGAACAATGAGCAGTTCTTC.

The chain has TRBV5-5 and TRBJ2-1; the match to TRBD2 covers 10 bases. The germline V gene has CDR1 SGHKS and CDR2 YYEKEE (reference sequence). The V gene end was trimmed by 4 bases and the J gene end by 6 bases; junction bases not matched to a gene: 10. The CDR3 is 16 amino acids. Here the CDR3 reads CASSPALAGVFNEQFF. DNA of the CDR3: TGTGCCAGCAGCCCTGCCCTAGCGGGAGTTTTCAATGAGCAGTTCTTC.

The rearrangement joins TRBV20-1 to TRBJ1-6; TRBD1 aligns across 12 bases. Germline trimming cut 3 bases from V and 10 bases from J; bases unmatched to any gene: 7. The CDR3 totals 15 residues. Germline assignment: CDR1 DFQATT and CDR2 SNEGSKA (reference sequence). For the CDR3, the DNA is TGCAGTGCTAGTTCCGGGACAGGGGGCCAATCACCCCTCCACTTT. This translates into CSASSGTGGQSPLHF.

The V call is TRBV6-4, the J call TRBJ1-2, with 10 bases identical to TRBD1. Germline V gene sequence: CDR1 MRHNA, CDR2 SNTAGT. V trimming: 5 bases; J trimming: 4 bases; junction bases outside the gene matches: 10. This CDR3 is 16 amino acids long. CDR3 region: CASSPDRGFGAYGYTF. DNA of the CDR3: TGTGCCAGCAGTCCGGACAGGGGGTTCGGGGCCTATGGCTACACCTTC.

The chain joins TRBV28 to TRBJ2-6; possible D gene TRBD2, 6 bases. CDR1 is MDHEN and CDR2 is SYDVKM in the germline V gene. V was trimmed by 4 bases and J by 3 bases, leaving 25 bases between them. This CDR3 is built from 20 residues. CDR3 bases: TGTGCCAGCAGTTCCCCCTCTTGGGGAGGCCAGTCTTATGGGGCCAACGTCCTGACTTTC. Translated: CASSSPSWGGQSYGANVLTF.